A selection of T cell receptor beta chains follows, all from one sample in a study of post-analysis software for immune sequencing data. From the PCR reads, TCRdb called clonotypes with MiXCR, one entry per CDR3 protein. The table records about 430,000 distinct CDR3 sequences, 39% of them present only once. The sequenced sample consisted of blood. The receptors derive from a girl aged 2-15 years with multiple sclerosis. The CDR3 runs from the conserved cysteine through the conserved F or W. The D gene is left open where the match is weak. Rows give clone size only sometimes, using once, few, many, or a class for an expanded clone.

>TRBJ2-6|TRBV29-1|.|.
TGCAGCGTCCGCGGACAGAATTCGGGGGGCTCTGGGGCCAACGTCCTGACTTTC
CSVRGQNSGGSGANVLTF
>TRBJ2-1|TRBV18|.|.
TGTGCCAGCTCACCAACTTCAATAGCGGCCTACAATGAGCAGTTCTTC
CASSPTSIAAYNEQFF
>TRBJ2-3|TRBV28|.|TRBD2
TGTGCCGGCAGTTTTCCTGGACTAGCGGGACCGGAGGCAGATACGCAGTATTTT
CAGSFPGLAGPEADTQYF
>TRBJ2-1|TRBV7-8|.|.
TGTGCCAGCAGCCGCAGAACGGGACAGGGCAATAGCGGGGCCTCCTCCTACAATGAGCAGTTCTTC
CASSRRTGQGNSGASSYNEQFF
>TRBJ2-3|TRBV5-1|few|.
TGCGCCAGCAGCGAGACAGTGACTAGCACAGATACGCAGTATTTT
CASSETVTSTDTQYF
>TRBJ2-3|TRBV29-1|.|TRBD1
TGCAGCGTTGAAATCATACAGGGGGCGGGGGATACGCAGTATTTT
CSVEIIQGAGDTQYF
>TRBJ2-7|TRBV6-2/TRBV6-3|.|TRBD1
TGTGCCAGCAGTTACTCGCTTGTCCGGACAGGGGAAAACGAGCAGTACTTC
CASSYSLVRTGENEQYF
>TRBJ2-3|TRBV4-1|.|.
TGCGCCAGCAGCCAAGAAAGGAGGCGGGACAGCACAGATACGCAGTATTTT
CASSQERRRDSTDTQYF
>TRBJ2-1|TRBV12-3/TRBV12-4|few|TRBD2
TGTGCCAGCAGTCCCCTTAGCGGGAGGGCGAATGAGCAGTTCTTC
CASSPLSGRANEQFF
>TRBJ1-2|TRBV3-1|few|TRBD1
TGTGCCAGCAGCCAAGGTGCAGGGGGCGGCTATGGCTACACCTTC
CASSQGAGGGYGYTF
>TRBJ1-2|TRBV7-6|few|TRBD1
TGTGCCAGCAGCCCACTCCCGACAGGGACTAACTATGGCTACACCTTC
CASSPLPTGTNYGYTF
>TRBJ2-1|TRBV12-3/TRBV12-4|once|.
TGTGCCAGCAGTTCCTCCCACCACAATGAGCAGTTCTTC
CASSSSHHNEQFF
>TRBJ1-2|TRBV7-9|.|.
TGTGCCAGTTGGCGGGGGCTCCATGGCTACACCTTC
CASWRGLHGYTF
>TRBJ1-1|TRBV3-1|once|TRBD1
TGTGCCAGCAGCTCCGACTATATGACAGGGGCATGGGGCACTGAAGCTTTCTTT
CASSSDYMTGAWGTEAFF
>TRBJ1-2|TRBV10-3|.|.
TGTGCCATCAGTGACATAAGAAACTATGGCTACACCTTC
CAISDIRNYGYTF
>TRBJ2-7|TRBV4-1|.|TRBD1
TGCGCCAGCAGCCAGACGACAGGGGTGGAGCAGTACTTC
CASSQTTGVEQYF
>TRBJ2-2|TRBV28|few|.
TGTGCCAGCAGTCGGGACGGGGGGAACACCGGGGAGCTGTTTTTT
CASSRDGGNTGELFF
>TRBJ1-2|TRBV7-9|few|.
TGTGCCAGCAGCTTATTGGTGGAGAACTATGGCTACACCTTC
CASSLLVENYGYTF
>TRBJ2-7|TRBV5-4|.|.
TGTGCCAGCAGCCCGGACGGGAGCTACGAGCAGTACTTC
CASSPDGSYEQYF
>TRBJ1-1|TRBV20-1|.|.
TGCAGTGCTAGAGATTACCTCATCCGACAGGAGGCAGACACTGAAGCTTTCTTT
CSARDYLIRQEADTEAFF
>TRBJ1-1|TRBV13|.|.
TGTGCCAGCAGCCCTTTGCCGGGAATTAACACTGAAGCTTTCTTT
CASSPLPGINTEAFF
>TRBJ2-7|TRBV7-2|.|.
TGTGCCAGCAGCCTGGACGGTAACCAGTACTTC
CASSLDGNQYF
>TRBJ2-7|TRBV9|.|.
TGTGCCAGCAGCGTAGCGTCAGGGCAAGCCTACGAGCAGTACTTC
CASSVASGQAYEQYF
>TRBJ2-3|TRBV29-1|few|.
TGCAGCGTTGAAGGAGGACAACTTACTCCCACAGATACGCAGTATTTT
CSVEGGQLTPTDTQYF
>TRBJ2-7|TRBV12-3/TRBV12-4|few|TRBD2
TGTGCCAGCACTATACCCGGTAGCGGGGCGGGGCAGTACTTC
CASTIPGSGAGQYF
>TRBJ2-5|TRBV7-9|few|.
TGTGCCAGCAGTAAAGGGAGTAGCGAGCAAGAGACTCAGTACTTC
CASSKGSSEQETQYF
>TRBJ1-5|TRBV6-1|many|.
TGTGCCAGCAGTGAGCCCAGGTATAGCAATCAGCCCCAGCATTTT
CASSEPRYSNQPQHF
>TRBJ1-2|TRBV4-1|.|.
TGCGCCAGCAGCCGTGCCGGGGGGGGCTACACCTTC
CASSRAGGGYTF
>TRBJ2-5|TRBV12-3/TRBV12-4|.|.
TGTGCCAGCAGTTTCTGGCCGGGGGAAGAGACCCAGTACTTC
CASSFWPGEETQYF
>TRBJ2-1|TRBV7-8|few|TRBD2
TGTGCCTCAAAACGGTTCGGCGGGAGCGTTATTAATGAGCAGTTCTTC
CASKRFGGSVINEQFF
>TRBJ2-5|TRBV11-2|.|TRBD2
TGTGCCAGCAGCCCAATAGTGGGAGGGCCGTTGGAGACCCAGTACTTC
CASSPIVGGPLETQYF
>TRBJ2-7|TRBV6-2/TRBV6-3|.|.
TGTGCCAGCACCCCCTTTGGGGACTGGAGCTCCTACGAGCAGTACTTC
CASTPFGDWSSYEQYF
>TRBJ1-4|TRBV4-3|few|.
TGCGCCAGCAGCCAAGTTAATGAAAAACTGTTTTTT
CASSQVNEKLFF
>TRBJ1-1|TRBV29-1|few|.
TGCAGCGTTGAGTTTTCGCAGGCTGAAGCTTTCTTT
CSVEFSQAEAFF
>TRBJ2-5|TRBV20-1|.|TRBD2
TGCAGTGCTAGAGCCCCCGGGAGGCCCTACAATGAGCAGTACTTC
CSARAPGRPYNEQYF
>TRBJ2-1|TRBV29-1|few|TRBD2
TGCAGCGTTGGGGTTGCGGCGATGGAGCGGGAGGGCCAGGTTGAGCAGTTCTTC
CSVGVAAMEREGQVEQFF
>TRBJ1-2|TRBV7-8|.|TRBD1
TGTGCCAGCAGCCCCGGGACAGGGACCTATGGCTACACCTTC
CASSPGTGTYGYTF
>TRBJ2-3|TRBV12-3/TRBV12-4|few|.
TGTGCCAGCAGTACGTCAGGGAGATTTGGACTGCACACAGATACGCAGTATTTT
CASSTSGRFGLHTDTQYF
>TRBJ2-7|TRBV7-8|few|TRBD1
TGTGCCAGCAGCTTAGCTACAGGGGTTTGGTCCTACGAGCAGTACTTC
CASSLATGVWSYEQYF
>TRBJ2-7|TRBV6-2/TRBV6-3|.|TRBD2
TGTGCCAGCAGCCGCCGAACTAGCGACGAGCAGTACTTC
CASSRRTSDEQYF
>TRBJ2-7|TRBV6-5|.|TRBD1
TGTGCCAGCAGTTACTCCGCCGGGACAGGATCATACGAGCAGTACTTC
CASSYSAGTGSYEQYF
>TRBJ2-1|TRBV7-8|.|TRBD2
TGTGCCAGCAGCCCCACAGTGTCCAGCGGGAGATTGCGAGAGACCCAGTTCTTC
CASSPTVSSGRLRETQFF
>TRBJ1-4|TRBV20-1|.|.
TGCAGTGCTAGAGTGAGAAAAGAAAAACTGTTTTTT
CSARVRKEKLFF
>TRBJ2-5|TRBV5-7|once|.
TGTGCCAGCAGCTCCACTAAGGGTGAGACCCAGTACTTC
CASSSTKGETQYF
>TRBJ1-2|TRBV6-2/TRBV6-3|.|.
TGTGCCAGCAGTTACCCAACTTTGGCTTATGGCTACACCTTC
CASSYPTLAYGYTF
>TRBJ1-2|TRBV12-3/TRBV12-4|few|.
TGTGCCAGCAGACGGCCCTCCGGGGACTATGGCTACACCTTC
CASRRPSGDYGYTF
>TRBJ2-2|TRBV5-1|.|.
TGCGCCAGCATAAAGCCGGGCCTCGCGAACACCGGGGAGCTGTTTTTT
CASIKPGLANTGELFF
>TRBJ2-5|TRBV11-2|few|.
TGTGCCAGCAGCAGGGAGACGGGGATCGTTCGGGAAGAGACCCAGTACTTC
CASSRETGIVREETQYF
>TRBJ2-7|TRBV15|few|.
TGTGCCACCAGCAGAGCAGGGTACGAGCAGTACTTC
CATSRAGYEQYF
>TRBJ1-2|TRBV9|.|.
TGTGCCAGCAGCGGAGAAATAAAGTGGAATGGCTACACCTTC
CASSGEIKWNGYTF
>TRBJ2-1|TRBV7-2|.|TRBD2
TGTGCCAGCAGCTTAGGCCGGACTAGGCACAATGAGCAGTTCTTC
CASSLGRTRHNEQFF
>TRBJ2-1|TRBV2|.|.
TGTGCCAGCAGACAGAGACCTTGGGACAATGAGCAGTTCTTC
CASRQRPWDNEQFF
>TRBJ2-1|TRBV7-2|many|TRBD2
TGTGCCAGCAGCCCGGGACTAGCGGGGAACAATGAGCAGTTCTTC
CASSPGLAGNNEQFF